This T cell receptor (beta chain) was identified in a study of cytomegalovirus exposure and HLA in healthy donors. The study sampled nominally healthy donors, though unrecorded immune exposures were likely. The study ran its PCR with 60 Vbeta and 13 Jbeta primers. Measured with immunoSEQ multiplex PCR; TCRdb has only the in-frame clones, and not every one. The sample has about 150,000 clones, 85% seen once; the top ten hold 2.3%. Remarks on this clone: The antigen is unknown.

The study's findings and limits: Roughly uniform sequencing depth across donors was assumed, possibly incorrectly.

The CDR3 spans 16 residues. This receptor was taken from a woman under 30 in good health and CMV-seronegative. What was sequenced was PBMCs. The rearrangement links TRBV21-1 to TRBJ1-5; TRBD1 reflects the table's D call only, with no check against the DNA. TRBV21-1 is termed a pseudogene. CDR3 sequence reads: CASSRPGQGFNQPQHF. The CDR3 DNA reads TGTGCCAGCAGCAGACCGGGACAGGGATTCAATCAGCCCCAGCATTTT.